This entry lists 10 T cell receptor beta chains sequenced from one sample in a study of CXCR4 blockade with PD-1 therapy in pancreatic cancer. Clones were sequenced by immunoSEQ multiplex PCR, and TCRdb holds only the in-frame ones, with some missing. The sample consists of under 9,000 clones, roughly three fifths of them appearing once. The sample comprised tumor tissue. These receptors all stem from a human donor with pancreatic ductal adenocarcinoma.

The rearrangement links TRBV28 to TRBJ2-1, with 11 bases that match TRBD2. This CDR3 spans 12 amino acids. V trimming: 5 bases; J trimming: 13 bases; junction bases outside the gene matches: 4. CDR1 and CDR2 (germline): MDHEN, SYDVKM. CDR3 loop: CASSTSGRTQFF. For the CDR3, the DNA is TGTGCCAGCAGTACTAGCGGGAGAACCCAGTTCTTC. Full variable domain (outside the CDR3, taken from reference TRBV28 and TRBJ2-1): DVKVTQSSRYLVKRTGEKVFLECVQDMDHENMFWYRQDPGLGLRLIYFSYDVKMKEKGDIPEGYSVSREKKERFSLILESASTNQTSMYLCASSTSGRTQFFGPGTRLTVL.

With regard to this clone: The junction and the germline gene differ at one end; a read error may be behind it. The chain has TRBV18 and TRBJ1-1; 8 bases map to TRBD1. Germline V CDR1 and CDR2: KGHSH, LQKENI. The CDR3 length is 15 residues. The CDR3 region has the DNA TGTGCCAGTTCACCATCGGGACAGGCGAACACTGAAGCTTTCTTT. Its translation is CASSPSGQANTEAFF.

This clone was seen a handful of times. The CDR3 sequence is CASSYASGTGDREAFF. CDR3 in DNA: TGTGCCAGCAGTTACGCCTCCGGGACAGGGGATCGCGAAGCTTTCTTT. The chain employs TRBV6-8 and TRBJ1-1; 10 bases align to TRBD1. The CDR3 runs to 16 residues. Trimming removed 2 bases from V and 8 bases from J; junction bases left unmatched: 11. Looked up from germline, CDR1 is MNHGY and CDR2 is SAAAGT.

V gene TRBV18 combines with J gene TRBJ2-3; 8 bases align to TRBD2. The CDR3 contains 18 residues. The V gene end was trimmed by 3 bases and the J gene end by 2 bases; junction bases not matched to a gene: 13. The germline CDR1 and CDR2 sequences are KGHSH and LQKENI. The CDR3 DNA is TGTGCCAGCTCACCCACCCTGGGACTAGGCCGACTCACAGATACGCAGTATTTT. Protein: CASSPTLGLGRLTDTQYF.

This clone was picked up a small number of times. The CDR3 sequence: CASSSQGGPQETQYF. The CDR3 DNA reads TGTGCCAGCAGTTCCCAGGGAGGCCCACAAGAGACCCAGTACTTC. This chain links TRBV11-3 with TRBJ2-5; D might be TRBD2 (6 bases). The germline V gene has CDR1 SGHNT and CDR2 YENEEA. CDR3 length: 15 amino acids. The V end lost 6 bases, the J end lost 2 bases, and 16 bases lay between the germline ends.

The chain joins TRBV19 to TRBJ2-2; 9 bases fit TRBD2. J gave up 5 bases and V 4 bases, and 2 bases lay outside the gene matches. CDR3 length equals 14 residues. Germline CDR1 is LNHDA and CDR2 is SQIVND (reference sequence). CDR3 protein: CASSTTSGTGELFF. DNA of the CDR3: TGTGCCAGTAGTACTACTAGCGGGACCGGGGAGCTGTTTTTT.

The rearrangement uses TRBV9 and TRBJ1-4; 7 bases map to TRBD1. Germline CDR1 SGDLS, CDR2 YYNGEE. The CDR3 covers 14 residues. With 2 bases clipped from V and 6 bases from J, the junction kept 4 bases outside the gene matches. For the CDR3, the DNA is TGTGCCAGCAGCGTCCAGGGGGGCGATGAAAAACTGTTTTTT. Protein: CASSVQGGDEKLFF.

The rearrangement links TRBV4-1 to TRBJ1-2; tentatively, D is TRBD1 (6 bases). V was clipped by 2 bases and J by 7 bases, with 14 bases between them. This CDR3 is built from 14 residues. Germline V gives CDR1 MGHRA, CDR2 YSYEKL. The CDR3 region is CASSQWGDNGGYTF. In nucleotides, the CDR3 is TGCGCCAGCAGCCAATGGGGGGACAACGGTGGCTACACCTTC.

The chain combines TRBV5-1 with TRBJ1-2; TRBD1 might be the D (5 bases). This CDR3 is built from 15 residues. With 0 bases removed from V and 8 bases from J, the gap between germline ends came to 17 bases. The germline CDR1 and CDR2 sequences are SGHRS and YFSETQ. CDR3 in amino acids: CASSLVQGVDTGYTF. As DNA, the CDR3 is TGCGCCAGCAGCTTGGTGCAAGGGGTGGATACGGGCTACACCTTC.

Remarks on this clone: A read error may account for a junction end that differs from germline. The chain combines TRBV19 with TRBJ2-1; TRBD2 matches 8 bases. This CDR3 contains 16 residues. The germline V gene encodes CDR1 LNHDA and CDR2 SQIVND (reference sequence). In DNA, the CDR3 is TGTGCTAGTAAGAAGGGACGACTAGCGCTCGACAATGAGCAGTTCTTC. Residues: CASKKGRLALDNEQFF.